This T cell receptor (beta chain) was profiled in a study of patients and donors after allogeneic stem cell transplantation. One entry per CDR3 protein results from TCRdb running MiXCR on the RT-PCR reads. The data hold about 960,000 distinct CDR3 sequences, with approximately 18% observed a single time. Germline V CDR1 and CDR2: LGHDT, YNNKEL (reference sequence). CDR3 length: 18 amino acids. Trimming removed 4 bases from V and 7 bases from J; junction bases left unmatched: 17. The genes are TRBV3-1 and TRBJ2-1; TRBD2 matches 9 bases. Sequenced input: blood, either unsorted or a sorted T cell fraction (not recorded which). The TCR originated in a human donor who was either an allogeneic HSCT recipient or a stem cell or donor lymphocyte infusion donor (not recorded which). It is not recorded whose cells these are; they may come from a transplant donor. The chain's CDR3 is CASSRGVILSGSGNEQFF. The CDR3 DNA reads TGTGCCAGCAGCCGAGGGGTAATTCTTAGCGGGAGTGGTAATGAGCAGTTCTTC.